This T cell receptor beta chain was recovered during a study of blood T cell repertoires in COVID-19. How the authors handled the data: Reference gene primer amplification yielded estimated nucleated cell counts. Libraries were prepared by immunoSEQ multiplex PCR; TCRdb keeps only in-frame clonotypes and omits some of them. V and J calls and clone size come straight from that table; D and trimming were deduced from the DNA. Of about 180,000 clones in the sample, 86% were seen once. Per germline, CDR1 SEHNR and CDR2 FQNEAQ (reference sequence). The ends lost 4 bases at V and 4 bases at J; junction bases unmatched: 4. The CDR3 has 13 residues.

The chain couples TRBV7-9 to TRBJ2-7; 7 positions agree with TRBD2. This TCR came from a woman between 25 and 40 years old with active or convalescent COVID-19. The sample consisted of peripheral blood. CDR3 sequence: CASSSPGGYEQYF. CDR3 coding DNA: TGTGCCAGCAGCTCTCCGGGGGGATACGAGCAGTACTTC.